This note documents a single TCR beta chain sequence. Germline V gene data show CDR1 as SGHNT and CDR2 as YENEEA. The CDR3 covers 15 residues. The V gene lost 5 bases and the J gene lost 4 bases, with 15 bases spanning the gap. This entry comes from a study of cytomegalovirus exposure and HLA in healthy donors. Assay: immunoSEQ multiplex PCR; the TCRdb copy retains only in-frame clones and omits some. The sample contains some 150,000 clones, 70% to 90% of which appear only once. V usage is TRBV11-3 and J usage is TRBJ1-3; D gene uncertain. The origin of this receptor is a woman aged 18-35 years in good health and CMV-seropositive. What was sequenced was PBMCs. The CDR3 DNA sequence: TGTGCCAGCAGCCGAGGAGGAATCGAGGGAAACACCATATATTTT. Amino acids: CASSRGGIEGNTIYF.